This T cell receptor (beta chain) appears in the sequencing data of a study of regulatory T cells in long-lasting Graves disease (dated by TCRdb to the early 2020s). As for the study more broadly: Persistent Graves' disease was defined as antithyroid drug treatment for over 5 years with persistently positive TSH receptor autoantibodies. The study was registered as a clinical trial and conducted in China. TCR sequencing covered approximately 13 persistent and around 20 newly diagnosed Graves' disease patients, about 35 samples in total. Patients with persistent Graves' disease were compared with patients with newly diagnosed Graves' disease using TCR sequencing and RNA sequencing of peripheral blood. Antithyroid drugs had been taken for approximately 10 years on average by persistent Graves' disease patients in the clinical cohort.

Per the germline V gene (reference sequence), GTSNPN is the CDR1 and SVGIG is the CDR2. Including the terminal cysteine and phenylalanine, the CDR3 comprises 14 residues. Here the CDR3 DNA is all that survives: 42 bases in frame from base 1. V gives up 1 base and J gives up 8 bases, and the segment between their germline ends measures 17 bases. Library generation was performed with multiplex PCR. Sequencer: Illumina HiSeq 4000. CDR3 regions were amplified by Arm-PCR with iRepertoire HTBI primers to construct TCR beta libraries. Before sequencing, the PCR products underwent gel purification. Processing in the source paper ran as follows. Gene usage analysis of CDR3 amino acid clonotypes used the roughly 60 TRBV and around 13 TRBJ segments found across samples. Filtered high-quality paired reads were merged into contigs using COPE and FqMerger. BLAST was used to align contigs to the IMGT TRBV, TRBD and TRBJ reference genes, and CDR3 was defined following IMGT. Clonotypes above 0.1% frequency were classified as highly expanded clones. Shannon entropy served as the measure of repertoire diversity, while the Gini coefficient captured V-J evenness. A clonotype found in more than one individual was treated as public. The raw public reads went through TCRdb reprocessing: fastp at Q25, MiXCR clone calling, in-frame beta chains kept. CDR3 protein sequences are deduplicated, and each keeps its most common genes and DNA. It is TCRdb's table, rather than the study itself, that gives the V and J calls and clone size. Here the sample has 400,000 to 500,000 distinct CDR3 sequences; approximately 23% occur a single time. The biggest ten clones account for about 12% of the sample.

Details on this clonotype: Its antigen remains unidentified. No base-level quality is on record; no much larger clone is a single base apart.

Per the publication, the time point label means: persistent/refractory GD, antithyroid drugs over 5 years with positive TRAb. For both TCR sequencing and RNA sequencing, RNA was extracted from PBMCs in TRIzol. Graves' disease was diagnosed according to American Thyroid Association guidelines. The patients came from an endocrinology department in Xi'an, China. From each patient, 7.5 to 10 milliliters of peripheral blood was collected into an EDTA anticoagulant tube. Ficoll Paque Plus density gradient separation was used to isolate PBMCs, and no additional T cell sorting was done. An Agilent 2100 Bioanalyzer and agarose gel were used to check RNA quality, while a NanoDrop 2000 measured RNA concentration. Study-level results and caveats: Compared with newly diagnosed patients, persistent Graves' disease patients had lower TCR Shannon entropy and fewer highly expanded clones, which suggests clonal expansion. Peripheral blood alone was examined, since thyroid tissue, which constituted the primary lesion, could not be accessed. Persistent disease showed preferential use of TRBV28, TRBJ1-2 and TRBJ2-5, whereas newly diagnosed disease favored TRBV20-1 and TRBJ2-1. The small sample size was acknowledged by the authors as a limitation that may reduce accuracy. Sequencing and analysis were restricted to the TCR beta chain. A larger number of public clonotypes was shared among persistent patients (around 2,700) than among newly diagnosed patients (over 850).

The TCR originated in a female donor with Graves disease. The specimen comprised peripheral blood mononuclear cells (PBMCs), sampled when the disease was refractory, from a patient treated with antithyroid drugs. The chain employs TRBV30 and TRBJ1-2; there is no confident call for the D gene. The CDR3 corresponds to CAWSAGPQRRGYTF. Read as DNA, the sequence is TGTGCCTGGAGTGCCGGACCGCAGCGGAGGGGCTACACCTTC.